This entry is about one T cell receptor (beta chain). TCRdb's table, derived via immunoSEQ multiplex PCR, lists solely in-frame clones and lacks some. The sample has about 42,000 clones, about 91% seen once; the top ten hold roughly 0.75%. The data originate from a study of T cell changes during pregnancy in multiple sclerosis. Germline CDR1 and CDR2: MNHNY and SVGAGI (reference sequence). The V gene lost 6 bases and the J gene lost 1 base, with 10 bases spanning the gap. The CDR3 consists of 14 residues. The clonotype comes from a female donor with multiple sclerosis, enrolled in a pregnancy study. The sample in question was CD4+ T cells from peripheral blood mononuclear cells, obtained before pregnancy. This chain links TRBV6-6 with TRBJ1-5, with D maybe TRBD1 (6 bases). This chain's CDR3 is CASRLTGSNQPQHF. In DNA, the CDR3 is TGTGCCAGCAGGTTGACAGGAAGCAATCAGCCCCAGCATTTT.